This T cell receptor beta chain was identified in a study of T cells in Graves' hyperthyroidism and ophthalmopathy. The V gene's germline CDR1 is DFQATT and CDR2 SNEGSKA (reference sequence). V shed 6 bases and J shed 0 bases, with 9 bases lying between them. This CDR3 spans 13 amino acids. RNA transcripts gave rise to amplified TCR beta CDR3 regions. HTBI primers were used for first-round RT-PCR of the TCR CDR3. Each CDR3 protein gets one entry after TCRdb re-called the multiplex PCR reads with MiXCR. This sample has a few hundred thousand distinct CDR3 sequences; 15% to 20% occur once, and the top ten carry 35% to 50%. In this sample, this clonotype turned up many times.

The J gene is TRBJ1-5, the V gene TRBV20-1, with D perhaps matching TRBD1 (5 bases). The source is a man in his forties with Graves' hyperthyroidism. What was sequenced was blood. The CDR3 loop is CSALGDSNQPQHF. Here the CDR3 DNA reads TGCAGTGCCCTAGGGGATAGCAATCAGCCCCAGCATTTT.